This entry lists 15 T cell receptor beta chains sequenced from one sample in a study of blood T cell repertoires in COVID-19. Only in-frame clones appear in the TCRdb table, and some are missing; sequencing was by immunoSEQ multiplex PCR. The data contain tens of thousands of clones, 88% of them singletons. Sequencing used peripheral blood. Receptor source: a woman aged 80 or over with active or convalescent COVID-19.

The chain joins TRBV7-2 to TRBJ2-1; D unclear. Per the germline V gene, CDR1 is SGHTA and CDR2 is FQGNSA. V was cut by 3 bases and J by 4 bases, with 10 bases left in between. CDR3 length equals 14 residues. CDR3 loop: CASSFLPRYNEQFF. The DNA for the CDR3 is TGTGCCAGCAGCTTCCTCCCCAGGTACAATGAGCAGTTCTTC.

The chain couples TRBV19 to TRBJ1-4; 7 bases line up with TRBD1. The length of the CDR3 is 14 residues. CDR1 is LNHDA, CDR2 SQIVND, per germline (reference sequence). V shed 7 bases, J shed 8 bases, and the junction held 10 bases outside the gene matches. This chain's CDR3 is CASNDRVWGEKLFF. In DNA form, the CDR3 reads TGTGCCAGTAACGACAGGGTATGGGGAGAAAAACTGTTTTTT.

The CDR3 DNA is TGTGCCAGCAGTGATGGAGGTCGGGCCACCGGGGAGCTGTTTTTT. This encodes CASSDGGRATGELFF. The chain couples TRBV6-1 to TRBJ2-2, with a weak D call TRBD2 (5 bases). CDR3 length: 15 residues. Trimming took 3 bases from V and 4 from J, leaving 12 bases between them. Germline-derived CDR1 and CDR2 are MNHNS and SASEGT.

The rearrangement uses TRBV4-2 and TRBJ2-2; TRBD2 agrees at 9 bases. In germline, CDR1 is LGHNA, CDR2 YNFKEQ. The CDR3 contains 17 residues. V shed 0 bases, J shed 5 bases, and the junction held 7 bases outside the gene matches. In nucleotides, the CDR3 is TGTGCCAGCAGCCAAGATCAGCTAGCGGGAAGAACCGGGGAGCTGTTTTTT. Residues: CASSQDQLAGRTGELFF.

The chain links TRBV5-1 to TRBJ1-2; 7 bases are a match to TRBD1. This CDR3 has 16 residues. The germline V gene encodes CDR1 SGHRS and CDR2 YFSETQ. Losses at the gene ends were 2 bases for V and 3 bases for J; bases not matched to a gene: 10. CDR3 sequence reads: CASSLIIGGTDYGYTF. The DNA for the CDR3 is TGCGCCAGCAGCTTAATAATAGGCGGGACAGACTATGGCTACACCTTC.

The chain has TRBV6-5 and TRBJ2-7; D may be TRBD2 (5 bases). The V and J ends lost 1 base and 6 bases respectively, with 7 bases between them. This CDR3 is built from 12 residues. Per the germline V gene, CDR1 is MNHEY and CDR2 is SVGAGI. CDR3 region: CASSYFSGEQYF. In DNA, the CDR3 is TGTGCCAGCAGTTACTTCAGCGGCGAGCAGTACTTC.

V usage is TRBV27 and J usage is TRBJ1-1; 7 bases map to TRBD1. The CDR3 loop spans 16 amino acids. The trim removed 7 bases at V and 5 bases at J, leaving 16 bases unmatched. Germline CDR1 and CDR2: MNHEY and SMNVEV (reference sequence). The CDR3 DNA sequence: TGTGCCAGCACTCTATCCTACCGACAGGGTCGGACTGAAGCTTTCTTT. Its protein is CASTLSYRQGRTEAFF.

In its sample, this clone was seen once. V gene TRBV2 combines with J gene TRBJ1-2; D possibly corresponds to TRBD1 (5 bases). Trimming took off 8 bases at V and 8 bases at J, with 15 bases between the two ends. The CDR3 loop spans 12 amino acids. The germline gives CDR1 SNHLY, CDR2 FYNNEI. The chain's CDR3 is CASVRARNGYTF. In DNA form, the CDR3 reads TGTGCCAGCGTCAGGGCCAGGAACGGCTACACCTTC.

V usage is TRBV3-1 (or the pseudogene TRBV3-2) and J usage is TRBJ2-5, with 7 nucleotides matching TRBD1. CDR1 is LGHDT and CDR2 is YNNKEL in the germline V gene (reference sequence). CDR3 length: 15 residues. V lost 6 bases and J lost 2; bases outside the gene matches: 9. The CDR3 loop is CASRIHGDSQETQYF. In nucleotides, the CDR3 is TGTGCCAGCAGAATCCATGGGGACAGTCAAGAGACCCAGTACTTC.

This rearrangement joins TRBV6-5 to TRBJ2-2; possible D gene TRBD2, 6 bases. V dropped 5 bases and J dropped 5 bases, with 6 bases sitting between them. This CDR3 region has 12 residues. In germline, CDR1 is MNHEY, CDR2 SVGAGI. The CDR3 nucleotides read TGTGCCAGCAGTCGGGGGACCGGGGAGCTGTTTTTT. It codes for CASSRGTGELFF.

V is TRBV21-1 and J is TRBJ2-7; the table's TRBD1 call for D was not verified on the DNA. TRBV21-1 corresponds to a pseudogene. The length of the CDR3 is 13 residues. CDR3 bases: TGTGCCAGCAGCGGACACAGGGGCAGCGAGCAGTACTTC. Its translation is CASSGHRGSEQYF.

The CDR3 is CASSLRLASHHEQFF. The DNA of the CDR3 is TGTGCCAGCAGCCTCCGCCTAGCGAGCCACCATGAGCAGTTCTTC. The V call is TRBV5-4, the J call TRBJ2-1, with D possibly being TRBD2 (6 bases). The CDR3 spans 15 residues. The V gene's germline CDR1 is SGHNT and CDR2 YYREEE (reference sequence). Between the trimmed V and J ends, which lost 4 bases and 8 bases, there was a span of 19 bases.

Notes on this clone: At one of its ends the junction is not consistent with the germline gene, which may arise from a read error. The chain carries TRBV6-4 and TRBJ1-1; TRBD1 matches at 7 bases. The CDR3 extends over 14 amino acids. Germline V gene lookup returns CDR1 MRHNA and CDR2 SNTAGT. The CDR3 protein is CASRDWDRNTEAFF. CDR3 DNA: TGTGCCAGCAGGGACTGGGACAGGAACACTGAAGCTTTCTTT.

The chain recombines TRBV6-2 or TRBV6-3 with TRBJ1-1; TRBD1 agrees at 10 bases. The CDR3 runs 14 residues. In germline, CDR1 is MNHEY, CDR2 SVGEGT. Unmatched junction bases numbered 5, after V lost 5 bases and J lost 5 bases. The CDR3 sequence: CASSKDRGETEAFF. As DNA, the CDR3 is TGTGCCAGCAGTAAGGACAGGGGGGAGACTGAAGCTTTCTTT.

V and J are TRBV14 and TRBJ1-2; no definite D call. The germline V gene has CDR1 SGHDN and CDR2 FVKESK. Trimming took 3 bases from V and 8 from J, leaving 7 bases between them. The CDR3 runs to 11 residues. The CDR3 protein is CASSQGLGYTF. The CDR3 nucleotides read TGTGCCAGCAGCCAGGGCTTAGGCTACACCTTC.